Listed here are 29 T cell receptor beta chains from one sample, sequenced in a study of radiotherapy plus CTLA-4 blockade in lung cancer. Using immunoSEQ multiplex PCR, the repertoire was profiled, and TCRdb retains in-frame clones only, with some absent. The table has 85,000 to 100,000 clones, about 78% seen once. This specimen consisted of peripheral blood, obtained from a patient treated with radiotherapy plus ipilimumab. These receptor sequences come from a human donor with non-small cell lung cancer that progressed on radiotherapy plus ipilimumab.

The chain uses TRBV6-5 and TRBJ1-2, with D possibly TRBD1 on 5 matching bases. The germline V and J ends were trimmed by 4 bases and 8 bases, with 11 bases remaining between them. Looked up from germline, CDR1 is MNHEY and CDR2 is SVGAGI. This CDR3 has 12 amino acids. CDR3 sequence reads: CASSSRDGGYTF. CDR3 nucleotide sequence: TGTGCCAGCAGTTCACGGGACGGGGGCTACACCTTC.

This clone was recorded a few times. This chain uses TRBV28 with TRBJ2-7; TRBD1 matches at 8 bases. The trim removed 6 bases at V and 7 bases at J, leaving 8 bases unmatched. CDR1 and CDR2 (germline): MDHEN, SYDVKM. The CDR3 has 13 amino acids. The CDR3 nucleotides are TGTGCCAGCAGACGGACAGGGCTGTTGGAGCAGTACTTC. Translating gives CASRRTGLLEQYF.

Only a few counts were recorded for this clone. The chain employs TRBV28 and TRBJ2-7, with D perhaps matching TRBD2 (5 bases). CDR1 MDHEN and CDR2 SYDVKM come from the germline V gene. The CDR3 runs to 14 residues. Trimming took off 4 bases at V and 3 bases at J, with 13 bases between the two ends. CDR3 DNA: TGTGCCAGCAGTTCCGGGGAGCTTTACTACGAGCAGTACTTC. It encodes CASSSGELYYEQYF.

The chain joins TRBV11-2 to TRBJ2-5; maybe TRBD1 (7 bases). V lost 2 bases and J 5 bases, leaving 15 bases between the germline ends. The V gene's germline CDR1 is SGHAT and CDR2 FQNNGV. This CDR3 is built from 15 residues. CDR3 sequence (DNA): TGTGCCAGCAGCTTAATAGGGGGCGCGGGGGAGACCCAGTACTTC. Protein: CASSLIGGAGETQYF.

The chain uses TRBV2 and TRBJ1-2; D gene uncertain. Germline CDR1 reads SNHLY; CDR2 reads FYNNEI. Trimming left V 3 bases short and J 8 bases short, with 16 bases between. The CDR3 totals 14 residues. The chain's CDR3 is CASSDSSGQGGYTF. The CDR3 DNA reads TGTGCCAGCAGTGATAGTAGCGGTCAAGGCGGCTACACCTTC.

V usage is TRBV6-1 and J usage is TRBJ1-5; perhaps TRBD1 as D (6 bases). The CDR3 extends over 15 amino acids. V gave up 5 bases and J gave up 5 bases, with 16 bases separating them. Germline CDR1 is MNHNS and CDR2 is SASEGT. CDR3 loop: CASSMRTASDQPQHF. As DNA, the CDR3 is TGTGCCAGCAGTATGCGGACAGCCTCCGATCAGCCCCAGCATTTT.

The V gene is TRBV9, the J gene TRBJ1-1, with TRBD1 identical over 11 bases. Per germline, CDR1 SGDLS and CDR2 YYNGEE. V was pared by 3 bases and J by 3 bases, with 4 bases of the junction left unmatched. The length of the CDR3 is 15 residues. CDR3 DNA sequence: TGTGCCAGCAGCGGGACAGGGGGCGCGGACACTGAAGCTTTCTTT. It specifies CASSGTGGADTEAFF.

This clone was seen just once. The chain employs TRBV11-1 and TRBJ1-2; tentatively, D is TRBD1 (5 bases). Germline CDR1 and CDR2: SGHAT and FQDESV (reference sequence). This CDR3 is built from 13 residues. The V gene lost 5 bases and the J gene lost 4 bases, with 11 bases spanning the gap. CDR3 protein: CASSPGRIYGYTF. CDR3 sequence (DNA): TGTGCCAGCAGCCCGGGACGGATCTATGGCTACACCTTC.

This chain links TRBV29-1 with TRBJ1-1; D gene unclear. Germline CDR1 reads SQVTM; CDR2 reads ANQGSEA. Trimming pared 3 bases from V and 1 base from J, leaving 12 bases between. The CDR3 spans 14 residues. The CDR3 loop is CSVDGPTANTEAFF. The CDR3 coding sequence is TGCAGCGTTGATGGGCCCACAGCGAACACTGAAGCTTTCTTT.

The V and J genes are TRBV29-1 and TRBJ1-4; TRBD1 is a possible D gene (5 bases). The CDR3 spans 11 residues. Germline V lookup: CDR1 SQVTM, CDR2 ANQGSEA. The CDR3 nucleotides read TGCAGTTGGGGGGACGGTGGAAAACTGTTTTTT. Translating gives CSWGDGGKLFF.

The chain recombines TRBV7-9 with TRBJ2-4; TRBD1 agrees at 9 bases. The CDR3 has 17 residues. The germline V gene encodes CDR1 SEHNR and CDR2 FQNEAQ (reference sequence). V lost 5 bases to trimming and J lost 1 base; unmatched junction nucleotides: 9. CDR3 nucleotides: TGTGCCAGCAGCAAACGGGACAGGGTAAGGGCCAAAAACATTCAGTACTTC. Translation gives CASSKRDRVRAKNIQYF.

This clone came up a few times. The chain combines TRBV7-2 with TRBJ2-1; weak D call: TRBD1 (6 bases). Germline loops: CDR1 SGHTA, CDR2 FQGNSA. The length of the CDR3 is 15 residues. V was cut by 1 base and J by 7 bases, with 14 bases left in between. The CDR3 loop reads CASSLDSFRGNEQFF. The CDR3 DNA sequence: TGTGCCAGCAGCTTAGATAGCTTCAGGGGAAATGAGCAGTTCTTC.

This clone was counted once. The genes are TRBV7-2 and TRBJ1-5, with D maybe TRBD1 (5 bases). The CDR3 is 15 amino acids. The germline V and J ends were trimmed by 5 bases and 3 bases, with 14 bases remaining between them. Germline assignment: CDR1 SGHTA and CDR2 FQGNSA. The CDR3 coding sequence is TGTGCCAGCAGCCAGTCAGGGTTCCTCAATCAGCCCCAGCATTTT. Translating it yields CASSQSGFLNQPQHF.

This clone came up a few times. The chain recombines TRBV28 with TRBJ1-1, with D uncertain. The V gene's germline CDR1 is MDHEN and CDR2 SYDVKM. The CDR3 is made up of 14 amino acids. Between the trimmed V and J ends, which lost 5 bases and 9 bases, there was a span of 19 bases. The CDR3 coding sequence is TGTGCCAGCAGTCAACCGGCCGGGCCCCGAAAAGCTTTCTTT. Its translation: CASSQPAGPRKAFF.

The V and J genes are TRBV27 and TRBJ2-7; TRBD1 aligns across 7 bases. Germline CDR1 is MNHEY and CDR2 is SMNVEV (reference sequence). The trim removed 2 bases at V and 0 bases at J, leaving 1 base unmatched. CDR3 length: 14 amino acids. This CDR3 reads CASSLQGDSYEQYF. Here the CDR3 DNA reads TGTGCCAGCAGTTTACAGGGGGACTCCTACGAGCAGTACTTC.

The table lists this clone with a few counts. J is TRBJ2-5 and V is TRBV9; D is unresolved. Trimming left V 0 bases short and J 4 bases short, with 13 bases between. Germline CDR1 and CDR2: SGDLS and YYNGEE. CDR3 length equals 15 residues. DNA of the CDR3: TGTGCCAGCAGCGTAGCGCTAGGTAGTGCAGAGACCCAGTACTTC. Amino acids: CASSVALGSAETQYF.

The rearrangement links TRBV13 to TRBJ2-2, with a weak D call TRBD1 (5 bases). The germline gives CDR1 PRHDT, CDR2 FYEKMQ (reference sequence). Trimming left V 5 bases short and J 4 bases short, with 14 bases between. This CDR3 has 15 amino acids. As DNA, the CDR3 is TGTGCCAGCAGCCTTAGCCTTGACAGCACCGGGGAGCTGTTTTTT. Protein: CASSLSLDSTGELFF.

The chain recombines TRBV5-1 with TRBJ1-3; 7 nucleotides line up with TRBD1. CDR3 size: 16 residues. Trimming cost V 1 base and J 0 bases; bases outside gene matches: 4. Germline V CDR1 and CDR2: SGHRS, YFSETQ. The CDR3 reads CASSLTGARSGNTIYF. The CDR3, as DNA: TGCGCCAGCAGCTTGACAGGGGCCCGCTCTGGAAACACCATATATTTT. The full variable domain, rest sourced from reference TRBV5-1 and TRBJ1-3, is KAGVTQTPRYLIKTRGQQVTLSCSPISGHRSVSWYQQTPGQGLQFLFEYFSETQRNKGNFPGRFSGRQFSNSRSEMNVSTLELGDSALYLCASSLTGARSGNTIYFGEGSWLTVV.

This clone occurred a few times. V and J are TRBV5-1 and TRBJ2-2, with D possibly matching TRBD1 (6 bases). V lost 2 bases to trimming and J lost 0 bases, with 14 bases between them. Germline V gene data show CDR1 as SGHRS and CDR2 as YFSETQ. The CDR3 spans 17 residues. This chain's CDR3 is CASSFLTGKPNTGELFF. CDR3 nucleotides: TGCGCCAGCAGCTTCCTGACAGGAAAACCGAACACCGGGGAGCTGTTTTTT.

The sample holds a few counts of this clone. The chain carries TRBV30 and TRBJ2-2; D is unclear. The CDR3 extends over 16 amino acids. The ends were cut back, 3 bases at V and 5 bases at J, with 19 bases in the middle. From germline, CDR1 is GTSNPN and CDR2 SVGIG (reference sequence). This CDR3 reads CAWSPGLGPVTGELFF. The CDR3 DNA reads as TGTGCCTGGAGCCCTGGCCTGGGCCCTGTGACCGGGGAGCTGTTTTTT.

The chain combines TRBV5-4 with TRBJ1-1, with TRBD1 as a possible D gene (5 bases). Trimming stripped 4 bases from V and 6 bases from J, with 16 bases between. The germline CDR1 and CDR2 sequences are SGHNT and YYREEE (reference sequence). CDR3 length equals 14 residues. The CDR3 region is CASSPQAGSAEAFF. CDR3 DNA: TGTGCCAGCAGCCCCCAGGCAGGGTCGGCTGAAGCTTTCTTT.

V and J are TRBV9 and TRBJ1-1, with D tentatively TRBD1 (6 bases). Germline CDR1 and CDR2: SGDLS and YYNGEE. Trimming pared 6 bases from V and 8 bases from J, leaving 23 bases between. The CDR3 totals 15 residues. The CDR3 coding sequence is TGTGCCAGCACCTTGCTTCCGACCGGGGGGCAAGAAGCTTTCTTT. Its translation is CASTLLPTGGQEAFF. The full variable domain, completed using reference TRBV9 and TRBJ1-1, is DSGVTQTPKHLITATGQRVTLRCSPRSGDLSVYWYQQSLDQGLQFLIQYYNGEERAKGNILERFSAQQFPDLHSELNLSSLELGDSALYFCASTLLPTGGQEAFFGQGTRLTVV.

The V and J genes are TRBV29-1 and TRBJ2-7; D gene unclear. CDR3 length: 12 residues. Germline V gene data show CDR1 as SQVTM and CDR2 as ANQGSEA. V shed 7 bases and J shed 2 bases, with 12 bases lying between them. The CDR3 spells CSAADPPYEQYF. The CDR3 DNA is TGCAGCGCGGCGGATCCCCCCTACGAGCAGTACTTC.

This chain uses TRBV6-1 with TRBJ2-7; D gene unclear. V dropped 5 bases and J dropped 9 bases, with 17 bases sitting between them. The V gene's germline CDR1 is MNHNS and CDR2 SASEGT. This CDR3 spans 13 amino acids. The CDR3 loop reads CASSSGLLRAQYF. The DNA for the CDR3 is TGTGCCAGCAGTTCCGGGCTCCTTCGGGCGCAGTACTTC.

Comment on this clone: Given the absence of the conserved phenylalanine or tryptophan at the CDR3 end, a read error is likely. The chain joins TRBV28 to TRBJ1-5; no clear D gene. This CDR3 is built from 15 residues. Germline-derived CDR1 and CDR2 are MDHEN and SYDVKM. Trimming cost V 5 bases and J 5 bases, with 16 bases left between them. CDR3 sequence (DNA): TGTGCCAGCAGTCCGACGCAAACGGGATATCAGCCCCAGCATGTT. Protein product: CASSPTQTGYQPQHV.

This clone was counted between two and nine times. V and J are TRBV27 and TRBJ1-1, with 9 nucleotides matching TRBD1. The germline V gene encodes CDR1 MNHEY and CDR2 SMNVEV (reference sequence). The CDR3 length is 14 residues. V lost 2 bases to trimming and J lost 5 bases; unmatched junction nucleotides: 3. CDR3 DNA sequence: TGTGCCAGCAGTTTAGACAGGGGGTGGACTGAAGCTTTCTTT. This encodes CASSLDRGWTEAFF.

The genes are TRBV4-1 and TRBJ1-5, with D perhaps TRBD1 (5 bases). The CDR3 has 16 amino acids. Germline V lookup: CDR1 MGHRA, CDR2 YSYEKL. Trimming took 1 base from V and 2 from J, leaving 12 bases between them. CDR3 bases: TGCGCCAGCAGCCAAGGAACAGGTTCGGGCAATCAGCCCCAGCATTTT. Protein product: CASSQGTGSGNQPQHF.

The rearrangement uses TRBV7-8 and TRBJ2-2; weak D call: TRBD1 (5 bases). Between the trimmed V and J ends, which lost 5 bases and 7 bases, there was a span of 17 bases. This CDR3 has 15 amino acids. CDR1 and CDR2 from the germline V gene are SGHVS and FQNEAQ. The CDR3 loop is CASSQGWVGHGELFF. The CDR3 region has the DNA TGTGCCAGCAGCCAAGGATGGGTGGGGCACGGGGAGCTGTTTTTT.

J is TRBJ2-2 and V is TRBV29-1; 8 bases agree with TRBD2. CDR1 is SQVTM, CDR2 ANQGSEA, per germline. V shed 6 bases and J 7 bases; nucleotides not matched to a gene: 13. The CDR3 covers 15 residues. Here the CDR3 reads CSVGSGTRALGELFF. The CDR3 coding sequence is TGCAGCGTCGGATCCGGGACTAGGGCTCTCGGGGAGCTGTTTTTT.